This T cell receptor (beta chain) was identified during a study of vaccination effects on CD4 cells after COVID-19. The wider study: Both of the two convalescent patients gave a sample, one 16 days and one a week before vaccination.

Here immunoSEQ multiplex PCR was the method, and the copy in TCRdb shows in-frame clones only, minus some. The repertoire consists of tens of thousands of clones, with 60% to 85% occurring once and the leading ten covering 10% to 15%. Cells that had been cultured for 10 days were the source of isolated CD4+ T cells. Germline V gives CDR1 SGHAT, CDR2 FQDESV (reference sequence). Trimming cost V 1 base and J 4 bases, with 14 bases left between them. The CDR3 runs 16 residues. Worth noting for this clone: No antigen is known for it.

This sequence joins TRBV11-1 and TRBJ2-1; D gene ambiguous. The TCR comes from a human donor who had a prior SARS-CoV-2 infection. Sequenced material: CD4+ T cells from PBMCs cultured without peptide, taken before COVID-19 vaccination. The CDR3 DNA reads as TGTGCCAGCAGCTTAGAACTGGGAAGATCATACAATGAGCAGTTCTTC. Amino acids: CASSLELGRSYNEQFF.